The rows below give T cell receptor beta chains drawn from one sample of a study of CD8+CD57+ T cells in acquired aplastic anemia. One entry per CDR3 protein, called by TCRdb with MiXCR from the reads. Counted here are around 180,000 distinct CDR3 sequences, about 64% occurring once; the ten biggest clones make up less than 55%. Sequencing was done on a sample of sorted CD4+, CD8+, or CD8+CD57+ T cells (not recorded which) from PBMCs. The source of these receptors is a human donor in good health. The CDR3 runs from the conserved cysteine through the conserved F or W. The D gene is left open where the match is weak.

d_gene,v_gene,CDR3aa
NA,TRBV10-3,CATGSSSGANVLTF
NA,TRBV6-1,CASSLVGGGASDTQYF
TRBD1,TRBV29-1,CSASVQGAYGYTF
NA,TRBV7-9,CASATYNEQFF
NA,TRBV7-3,CASSRQWGVQETQYF
TRBD1,TRBV11-3,CASSPRTGFTSNEQFF
NA,TRBV24-1,CATSDRRAGAYEQYF
NA,TRBV6-5,CASSYSTGKLFF
TRBD2,TRBV9,CASSDGGGVGNEQFF
NA,TRBV20-1,CMTGVYGYTF
TRBD1,TRBV5-6,CASSLWDRGHGNQPQHF
NA,TRBV25-1,CASSEFEDLNTGELFF
NA,TRBV30,CAWRHGVDGYTF
TRBD2,TRBV25-1,CASSMAGGGHEQYF
NA,TRBV7-9,CASSLNLGADTQYF
NA,TRBV19,CASIGRRGYTF
TRBD1,TRBV6-6,CASSADRARPQHF